This TCR beta chain originates from a study of T cells in Graves' hyperthyroidism and ophthalmopathy. Lactation, pregnancy, other autoimmune disease or uncontrolled infection excluded patients. Germline V CDR1 and CDR2: SNHLY, FYNNEI. The CDR3 has 15 amino acids. Losses at the gene ends were 5 bases for V and 4 bases for J; bases not matched to a gene: 8. TCR beta CDR3 regions were amplified from RNA transcripts. The HTBI primer set served for first-round RT-PCR of the TCR CDR3. TCRdb passed the multiplex PCR reads through MiXCR, listing each CDR3 protein once. The sample consists of 270,000 or so distinct CDR3 sequences, around 15% of them appearing once.

The sample was blood. The source is a woman aged 45-65 years with Graves' hyperthyroidism that later progressed to Graves' ophthalmopathy. This chain uses TRBV2 with TRBJ2-3; TRBD2 aligns across 8 bases. Here the CDR3 DNA reads TGTGCCAGCAGTAGAGAAGCGGGAGCACCAGATACGCAGTATTTT. It yields the protein CASSREAGAPDTQYF. Variable domain in full (rest from reference TRBV2 and TRBJ2-3): EPEVTQTPSHQVTQMGQEVILRCVPISNHLYFYWYRQILGQKVEFLVSFYNNEISEKSEIFDDQFSVERPDGSNFTLKIRSTKLEDSAMYFCASSREAGAPDTQYFGPGTRLTVL.